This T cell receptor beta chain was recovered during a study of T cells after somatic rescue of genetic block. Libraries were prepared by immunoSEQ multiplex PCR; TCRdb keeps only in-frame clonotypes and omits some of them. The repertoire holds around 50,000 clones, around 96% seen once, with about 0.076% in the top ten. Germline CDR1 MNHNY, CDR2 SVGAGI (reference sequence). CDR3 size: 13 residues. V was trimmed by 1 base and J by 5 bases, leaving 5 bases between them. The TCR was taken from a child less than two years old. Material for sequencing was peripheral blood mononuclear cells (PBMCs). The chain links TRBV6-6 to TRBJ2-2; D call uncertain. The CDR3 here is CASSYYKTGELFF. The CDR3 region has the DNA TGTGCCAGCAGTTACTATAAAACCGGGGAGCTGTTTTTT.